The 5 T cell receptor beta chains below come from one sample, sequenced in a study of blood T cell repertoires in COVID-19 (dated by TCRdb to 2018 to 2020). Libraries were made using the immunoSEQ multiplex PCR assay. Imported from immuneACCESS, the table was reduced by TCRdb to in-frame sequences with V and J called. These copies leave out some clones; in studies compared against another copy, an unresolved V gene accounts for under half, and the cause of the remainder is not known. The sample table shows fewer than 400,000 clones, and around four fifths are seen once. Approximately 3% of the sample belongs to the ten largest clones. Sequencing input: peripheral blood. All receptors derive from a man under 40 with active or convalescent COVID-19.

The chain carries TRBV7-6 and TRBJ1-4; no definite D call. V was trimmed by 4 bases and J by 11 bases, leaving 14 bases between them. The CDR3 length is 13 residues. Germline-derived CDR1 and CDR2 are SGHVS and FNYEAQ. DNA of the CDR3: TGTGCCAGCAGCTACGAACGAGGCGGGAAACTGTTTTTT. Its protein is CASSYERGGKLFF.

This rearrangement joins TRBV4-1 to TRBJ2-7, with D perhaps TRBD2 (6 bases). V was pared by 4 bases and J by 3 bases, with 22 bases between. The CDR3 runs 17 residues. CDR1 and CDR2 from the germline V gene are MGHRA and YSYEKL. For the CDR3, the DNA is TGCGCCAGCAGCCCAGGGTCCGGTCCGGGGGTCTACTACGAGCAGTACTTC. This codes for CASSPGSGPGVYYEQYF.

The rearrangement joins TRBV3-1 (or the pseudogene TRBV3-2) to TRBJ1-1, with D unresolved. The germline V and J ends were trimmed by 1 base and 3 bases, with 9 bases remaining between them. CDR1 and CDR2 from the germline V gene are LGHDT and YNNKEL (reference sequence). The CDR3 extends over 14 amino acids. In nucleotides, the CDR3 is TGTGCCAGCAGCCAAGTCGGGGTAGACACTGAAGCTTTCTTT. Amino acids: CASSQVGVDTEAFF.

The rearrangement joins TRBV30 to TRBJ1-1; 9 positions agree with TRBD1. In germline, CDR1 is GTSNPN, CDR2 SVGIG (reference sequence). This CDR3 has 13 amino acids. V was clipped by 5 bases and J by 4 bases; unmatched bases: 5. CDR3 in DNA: TGTGCCTGGGAACAGGGGGCGCGCACTGAAGCTTTCTTT. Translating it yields CAWEQGARTEAFF.

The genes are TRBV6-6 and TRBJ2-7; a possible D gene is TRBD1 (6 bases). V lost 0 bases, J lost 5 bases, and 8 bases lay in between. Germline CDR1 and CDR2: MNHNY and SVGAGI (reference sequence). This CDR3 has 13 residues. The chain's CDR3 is CASSYSRGNEQYF. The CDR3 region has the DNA TGTGCCAGCAGTTACTCGAGGGGGAACGAGCAGTACTTC.